This TCR beta chain originates from a study of tumor-infiltrating lymphocytes in primary liver carcinoma. Priming with a constant-region primer yielded TCR beta cDNA from roughly 490 ng total RNA. Slightly modified ARM-PCR with three nested multiplex PCR rounds yielded TCR beta libraries. Each of the first two PCR rounds ran roughly 10 cycles with TRBV1-TRBV30 forward and C-beta reverse primers. TCRdb recomputed calls from the multiplex PCR reads with MiXCR, one row per CDR3 protein. The sample consists of fewer than 75,000 distinct CDR3 sequences, less than 75% of them appearing once. Starting material for RNA and DNA co-extraction consisted of roughly 17-31 mg of unsorted bulk tissue. Germline CDR1 and CDR2: MDHEN and SYDVKM. Trimming left V 8 bases short and J 5 bases short, with 18 bases between. The CDR3 has 14 amino acids. In this sample, this clonotype turned up a few times. This clone may be a read error of a much larger clone one base away.

The receptor was derived from a middle-aged man with primary liver carcinoma and hepatitis B virus infection. Sequencing was performed on liver tumor tissue from sampling region 2. Subset here: tumor region T2, inferior pole. This sequence joins TRBV28 and TRBJ1-2; D is unclear. In nucleotides, the CDR3 is TGTGCCAGCCTCGCCGGGTGGTCACGGTATGGCTACACCTTC. Translated, it gives CASLAGWSRYGYTF.